The rows below give T cell receptor beta chains drawn from one sample of a study of identical twins. TCRdb used MiXCR to reprocess the 5' RACE reads, holding one entry per CDR3 protein. The sample lists some 790,000 distinct CDR3 sequences; 18% were seen once. This sample was shared with a second study, whose subject was T cells expressing NK-cell markers.

The material sequenced was PBMCs. These receptors were taken from a woman younger than 35 in good health. The CDR3 runs from the conserved cysteine through the conserved F or W. A D gene is named only where the DNA matches it firmly. Expanded clones get a size class; other rows say once, few or many, or leave the size out.

D gene: -
CDR3 length: 14
V gene: TRBV29-1
J gene: TRBJ2-2
clone size: few
CDR3 DNA: TGCAGCGTGCCCTGGGGCCGCGGCACCGGGGAGCTGTTTTTT
CDR3 protein: CSVPWGRGTGELFF

D gene: -
CDR3 length: 15
V gene: TRBV7-9
J gene: TRBJ2-5
clone size: few
CDR3 DNA: TGTGCCAGCAGCTTCTCTCGAGCGGCCGCTAAGACCCAGTACTTC
CDR3 protein: CASSFSRAAAKTQYF

D gene: -
CDR3 length: 16
V gene: TRBV15
J gene: TRBJ2-7
clone size: -
CDR3 DNA: TGTGCCACCAGCAAAGGGGGGAAGTTTCTCTCCTACGAGCAGTACTTC
CDR3 protein: CATSKGGKFLSYEQYF

D gene: -
CDR3 length: 10
V gene: TRBV20-1
J gene: TRBJ1-1
clone size: many
CDR3 DNA: TGCAGTGCGGTGGTCACTGAAGCTTTCTTT
CDR3 protein: CSAVVTEAFF

D gene: -
CDR3 length: 13
V gene: TRBV6-6
J gene: TRBJ1-4
clone size: few
CDR3 DNA: TGTGCCAGCAGCCACAGGGAGAGTGAAAAACTGTTTTTT
CDR3 protein: CASSHRESEKLFF

D gene: -
CDR3 length: 14
V gene: TRBV19
J gene: TRBJ1-2
clone size: few
CDR3 DNA: TGTGCCAGTAGTGCGGACCTAGGCACCTATGGCTACACCTTC
CDR3 protein: CASSADLGTYGYTF

D gene: TRBD1
CDR3 length: 12
V gene: TRBV15
J gene: TRBJ2-3
clone size: few
CDR3 DNA: TGTGCCACCAGCAGACAGGGGGCGAAGCAGTATTTT
CDR3 protein: CATSRQGAKQYF

D gene: TRBD1
CDR3 length: 13
V gene: TRBV7-9
J gene: TRBJ2-5
clone size: few
CDR3 DNA: TGTGCCAGCATCCGGACAGGGGGGGAGACCCAGTACTTC
CDR3 protein: CASIRTGGETQYF

D gene: -
CDR3 length: 14
V gene: TRBV10-3
J gene: TRBJ1-3
clone size: few
CDR3 DNA: TGTGCCATCAGTCCCGACGGCTCTGGAAACACCATATATTTT
CDR3 protein: CAISPDGSGNTIYF

D gene: -
CDR3 length: 15
V gene: TRBV4-2
J gene: TRBJ2-1
clone size: few
CDR3 DNA: TGTGCCAGCAGCCCCGCGGGGCTGGGGAACAATGAGCAGTTCTTC
CDR3 protein: CASSPAGLGNNEQFF

D gene: -
CDR3 length: 15
V gene: TRBV7-6
J gene: TRBJ2-6
clone size: -
CDR3 DNA: TGTGCCAGCAGCTTTACGAACTCTGGGGCCAACGTCCTGACTTTC
CDR3 protein: CASSFTNSGANVLTF

D gene: -
CDR3 length: 15
V gene: TRBV12-3/TRBV12-4
J gene: TRBJ2-3
clone size: few
CDR3 DNA: TGTGCCAGCAGTTTGGAGCGGGCAAGCACAGATACGCAGTATTTT
CDR3 protein: CASSLERASTDTQYF

D gene: -
CDR3 length: 15
V gene: TRBV5-1
J gene: TRBJ2-6
clone size: -
CDR3 DNA: TGCGCCAGCAGCGATGTCTCCTCTGGGGCCAACGTCCTGACTTTC
CDR3 protein: CASSDVSSGANVLTF

D gene: -
CDR3 length: 14
V gene: TRBV9
J gene: TRBJ1-6
clone size: -
CDR3 DNA: TGTGCCAGCAACCTCGGGACACCTGGTTCACCCCTCCACTTT
CDR3 protein: CASNLGTPGSPLHF

D gene: TRBD2
CDR3 length: 16
V gene: TRBV20-1
J gene: TRBJ2-5
clone size: few
CDR3 DNA: TGCAGTGCTCGGATCTTAGCGGGGGTTCGAGGAGAGACCCAGTACTTC
CDR3 protein: CSARILAGVRGETQYF

D gene: -
CDR3 length: 13
V gene: TRBV6-5
J gene: TRBJ2-3
clone size: few
CDR3 DNA: TGTGCCAGCAGTTACGCCGTTACAGATACGCAGTATTTT
CDR3 protein: CASSYAVTDTQYF

D gene: TRBD1
CDR3 length: 12
V gene: TRBV20-1
J gene: TRBJ2-7
clone size: few
CDR3 DNA: TGCAGTGCTACAAACCGGGACAGCGAGCAGTACTTC
CDR3 protein: CSATNRDSEQYF

D gene: -
CDR3 length: 12
V gene: TRBV20-1
J gene: TRBJ2-1
clone size: few
CDR3 DNA: TGCAGTGCTCCGAAGGTGGGCAATGAGCAGTTCTTC
CDR3 protein: CSAPKVGNEQFF

D gene: TRBD1
CDR3 length: 14
V gene: TRBV5-1
J gene: TRBJ1-1
clone size: few
CDR3 DNA: TGCGCCAGCAGCTCCCACAGGGGCCCCACTGAAGCTTTCTTT
CDR3 protein: CASSSHRGPTEAFF

D gene: TRBD2
CDR3 length: 18
V gene: TRBV20-1
J gene: TRBJ2-2
clone size: -
CDR3 DNA: TGCAGTGCTAGAAAATTCACTAGCGGGGGGCCAAACACCGGGGAGCTGTTTTTT
CDR3 protein: CSARKFTSGGPNTGELFF

D gene: TRBD1
CDR3 length: 15
V gene: TRBV20-1
J gene: TRBJ2-7
clone size: few
CDR3 DNA: TGCAGTGCTCGGCACAGGGGGCTGGCGTCCTACGAGCAGTACTTC
CDR3 protein: CSARHRGLASYEQYF

D gene: TRBD2
CDR3 length: 13
V gene: TRBV6-5
J gene: TRBJ2-7
clone size: -
CDR3 DNA: TGTGCCAGCAGTTACTCGGGAGGGCCGGAGCAGTACTTC
CDR3 protein: CASSYSGGPEQYF

D gene: -
CDR3 length: 16
V gene: TRBV20-1
J gene: TRBJ1-5
clone size: few
CDR3 DNA: TGCAGTGCTACGCCGGTTGGGGATTGGTCAAATCAGCCCCAGCATTTT
CDR3 protein: CSATPVGDWSNQPQHF

D gene: -
CDR3 length: 13
V gene: TRBV21-1
J gene: TRBJ2-5
clone size: -
CDR3 DNA: TGTGCCAGGGGGACTAGCGGGTGGGAGACCCAGTACTTC
CDR3 protein: CARGTSGWETQYF

D gene: TRBD2
CDR3 length: 15
V gene: TRBV4-3
J gene: TRBJ2-1
clone size: few
CDR3 DNA: TGCGCCAGCAGCCTACTACTAGCGGGAAACAATGAGCAGTTCTTC
CDR3 protein: CASSLLLAGNNEQFF

D gene: -
CDR3 length: 14
V gene: TRBV7-9
J gene: TRBJ2-3
clone size: -
CDR3 DNA: TGTGCCAGCAGCTTCGTGGCAGGGTCGGATACGCAGTATTTT
CDR3 protein: CASSFVAGSDTQYF

D gene: TRBD1
CDR3 length: 16
V gene: TRBV4-3
J gene: TRBJ1-1
clone size: few
CDR3 DNA: TGCGCCAGCAGCCAAGAACCCACAGGGGGATACACTGAAGCTTTCTTT
CDR3 protein: CASSQEPTGGYTEAFF

D gene: -
CDR3 length: 11
V gene: TRBV7-9
J gene: TRBJ2-1
clone size: few
CDR3 DNA: TGTGCCAGCAGCTTAGGACAGAAGCAGTTCTTC
CDR3 protein: CASSLGQKQFF

D gene: TRBD1
CDR3 length: 13
V gene: TRBV7-9
J gene: TRBJ2-2
clone size: -
CDR3 DNA: TGTGCCAGCAGACCGACAGGGACCGGGGAGCTGTTTTTT
CDR3 protein: CASRPTGTGELFF

D gene: -
CDR3 length: 14
V gene: TRBV6-1
J gene: TRBJ1-5
clone size: -
CDR3 DNA: TGTGCCAGCAGAAAGGGGGGACCGTCGAACCCCCAGCATTTT
CDR3 protein: CASRKGGPSNPQHF

D gene: -
CDR3 length: 12
V gene: TRBV6-6
J gene: TRBJ1-1
clone size: few
CDR3 DNA: TGTGCCAGCAGTTACTCGACCGCTGAAGCTTTCTTT
CDR3 protein: CASSYSTAEAFF

D gene: -
CDR3 length: 13
V gene: TRBV5-6
J gene: TRBJ1-1
clone size: -
CDR3 DNA: TGTGCCAGCAGCCAGACATGGGGCACTGAAGCTTTCTTT
CDR3 protein: CASSQTWGTEAFF

D gene: -
CDR3 length: 14
V gene: TRBV12-3/TRBV12-4
J gene: TRBJ2-1
clone size: -
CDR3 DNA: TGTGCCAGCAGTGGACGGTTACAGTACAATGAGCAGTTCTTC
CDR3 protein: CASSGRLQYNEQFF

D gene: -
CDR3 length: 12
V gene: TRBV25-1
J gene: TRBJ2-1
clone size: few
CDR3 DNA: TGTGCCAGCAGTGGGACGGGTCCAGAGCAGTTCTTC
CDR3 protein: CASSGTGPEQFF

D gene: TRBD2
CDR3 length: 15
V gene: TRBV7-2
J gene: TRBJ2-1
clone size: few
CDR3 DNA: TGTGCCAGCAGCTTGGTCGGGAGGGCCAGGAATGAGCAGTTCTTC
CDR3 protein: CASSLVGRARNEQFF

D gene: TRBD1
CDR3 length: 14
V gene: TRBV2
J gene: TRBJ2-1
clone size: few
CDR3 DNA: TGTGCCAGCAGCGTACAGGGGGCTGAGAATGAGCAGTTCTTC
CDR3 protein: CASSVQGAENEQFF

D gene: -
CDR3 length: 13
V gene: TRBV6-2/TRBV6-3
J gene: TRBJ1-2
clone size: few
CDR3 DNA: TGTGCCAGCAGTCAGACATCCTCATATGGCTACACCTTC
CDR3 protein: CASSQTSSYGYTF

D gene: TRBD2
CDR3 length: 16
V gene: TRBV4-2
J gene: TRBJ2-1
clone size: -
CDR3 DNA: TGTGCCAGCAGCCAAGGCGGGACTACAAGCTACAATGAGCAGTTCTTC
CDR3 protein: CASSQGGTTSYNEQFF

D gene: TRBD1
CDR3 length: 14
V gene: TRBV18
J gene: TRBJ2-7
clone size: -
CDR3 DNA: TGTGCCAGCTCAGTACAGGGGGCGAACAACGAGCAGTACTTC
CDR3 protein: CASSVQGANNEQYF

D gene: TRBD2
CDR3 length: 14
V gene: TRBV6-2/TRBV6-3
J gene: TRBJ2-7
clone size: -
CDR3 DNA: TGTGCCAGCAGTCCAGCGGGAGTAAGATACGAGCAGTACTTC
CDR3 protein: CASSPAGVRYEQYF